This T cell receptor beta chain was captured by sequencing in a study of tumor-infiltrating lymphocytes in primary liver carcinoma. Looking at the study overall: The study included patients who were men and women aged 30 to 69 years.

Concerning this clonotype itself: A junction boundary mismatches the germline segment, possibly from a read error.

Synthesis of TCR beta cDNA was carried out from 500 ng total RNA with a constant-region primer. Three-round nested multiplex PCR performed with slightly modified ARM-PCR produced the TCR beta libraries. The first two PCR rounds used TRBV1-TRBV30 primers with a Cbeta primer, roughly 10 cycles each. TCRdb independently ran MiXCR on the multiplex PCR reads; one entry per CDR3 protein. This table has around 29,000 distinct CDR3 sequences, roughly 78% appearing once. Without any cell sorting, roughly 20-32 mg of bulk tissue yielded co-extracted RNA and DNA. Among the patients, all had chronic HBV infection and none had been treated. Each tumor specimen held more than 75% viable tumor cells. Germline CDR1 and CDR2: SGHAT and FQNNGV. This CDR3 has 16 amino acids.

The material sequenced was liver tumor tissue from sampling region 3. Subset in this sample: tumor region T3, left-lateral pole. This TCR was recovered from a woman in her 30s with primary liver carcinoma and hepatitis B virus infection. The chain recombines TRBV11-2 with TRBJ2-1; TRBD2 agrees at 8 bases. CDR3 coding DNA: TGTGCCAGCATGGTTACTAACGGGAGGGCCGGTAATGAGCAGTTTTTC. This gives the protein CASMVTNGRAGNEQFF.